The T cell receptor (beta chain) described here comes from a study of T-cell memory formation after mild COVID-19. This clonotype appeared a few times. TCRdb passed the 5' RACE reads through MiXCR, listing each CDR3 protein once. The data show some 130,000 distinct CDR3 sequences, with approximately 15% seen just once and over 4% held by the top ten. V lost 6 bases and J lost 4; bases outside the gene matches: 11. The CDR3 length is 15 residues. The chain links TRBV12-3 or TRBV12-4 to TRBJ2-5; TRBD2 matches at 7 bases. The TCR was taken from a man younger than 35 who had mild COVID-19 (a few samples of this study predate the infection). Cell type and time point are not known. Sample: PBMCs or a T cell subset sorted from them (not recorded which). The CDR3 bases are TGTGCCAGCAGACATTCGGGGGGTGGGCGAGAGACCCAGTACTTC. It translates to CASRHSGGGRETQYF.